The 8 T cell receptor beta chains below were found in one sample sequenced in a study of blood T cell repertoires in COVID-19. Repertoires were generated with immunoSEQ multiplex PCR, while TCRdb's copy carries only in-frame clones and drops some. The sample lists approximately 53,000 clones, about 86% occurring once. Sequencing was carried out using peripheral blood. Receptors originate from a woman of 80 years or more with COVID-19, enrolled during active disease.

V gene TRBV6-5 combines with J gene TRBJ1-1; maybe TRBD1 (5 bases). The CDR3 has 12 amino acids. Germline V gene sequence: CDR1 MNHEY, CDR2 SVGAGI. V dropped 3 bases and J dropped 6 bases, with 8 bases sitting between them. This chain's CDR3 is CASSYRGAEAFF. In DNA, the CDR3 is TGTGCCAGCAGTTATCGGGGGGCTGAAGCTTTCTTT.

V usage is TRBV7-2 and J usage is TRBJ2-2; 7 nucleotides agree with TRBD2. CDR1 and CDR2 (germline): SGHTA, FQGNSA. Unmatched junction bases numbered 11, after V lost 6 bases and J lost 4 bases. The CDR3 runs to 16 residues. The CDR3 loop is CASSRRGGPGTGELFF. The CDR3 DNA reads TGTGCCAGCAGTCGAAGGGGAGGGCCCGGCACCGGGGAGCTGTTTTTT.

The gene calls are TRBV24-1 and TRBJ2-5, with TRBD2 matching 8 bases. The germline V gene encodes CDR1 KGHDR and CDR2 SFDVKD. The CDR3 has 15 residues. V lost 0 bases, J lost 4 bases, and 3 bases stayed unmatched. The CDR3: CATSDLTGGTETQYF. CDR3 sequence (DNA): TGTGCCACCAGTGATTTGACGGGAGGGACAGAGACCCAGTACTTC.

This sequence joins TRBV3-1 (or the pseudogene TRBV3-2) and TRBJ2-3; 9 bases line up with TRBD2. Germline assignment: CDR1 LGHDT and CDR2 YNNKEL (reference sequence). The V and J ends lost 1 base and 5 bases, in that order; junction bases with no gene match: 4. The CDR3 contains 15 residues. CDR3 sequence reads: CASSQASAGGDTQYF. CDR3 nucleotides: TGTGCCAGCAGCCAAGCTTCAGCGGGGGGAGATACGCAGTATTTT.

This clone was observed a handful of times. The chain employs TRBV19 and TRBJ1-5; no reliable D call. V lost 2 bases and J lost 3, with 5 bases in between. The germline CDR1 and CDR2 sequences are LNHDA and SQIVND (reference sequence). The CDR3 sequence is 13 residues long. CDR3 coding DNA: TGTGCCAGTAGTATAACCTACAATCAGCCCCAGCATTTT. Amino acid sequence: CASSITYNQPQHF.

The V call is TRBV19, the J call TRBJ2-5, with D possibly being TRBD2 (5 bases). V lost 7 bases and J 2 bases, leaving 14 bases between the germline ends. The CDR3 has 14 residues. Germline V gene sequence: CDR1 LNHDA, CDR2 SQIVND (reference sequence). The CDR3 DNA follows: TGTGCCAGTAAGGTGACGGGAAATCAAGAGACCCAGTACTTC. Translating it yields CASKVTGNQETQYF.

The chain links TRBV30 to TRBJ2-5; 9 nucleotides match TRBD1. CDR1 GTSNPN and CDR2 SVGIG come from the germline V gene (reference sequence). Losses at the gene ends were 0 bases for V and 3 bases for J; bases not matched to a gene: 5. There are 15 residues in the CDR3. The CDR3 sequence: CAWSVGDRVEETQYF. DNA of the CDR3: TGTGCCTGGAGTGTGGGGGACAGGGTTGAAGAGACCCAGTACTTC.

This chain links TRBV6-6 with TRBJ1-1, with D unresolved. V was cut by 5 bases and J by 1 base, with 14 bases left in between. The CDR3 has 15 amino acids. CDR1 and CDR2 (germline): MNHNY, SVGAGI (reference sequence). CDR3 amino acids: CASSTRKERNTEAFF. The CDR3 DNA reads TGTGCCAGCAGTACCCGTAAAGAGCGGAACACTGAAGCTTTCTTT.